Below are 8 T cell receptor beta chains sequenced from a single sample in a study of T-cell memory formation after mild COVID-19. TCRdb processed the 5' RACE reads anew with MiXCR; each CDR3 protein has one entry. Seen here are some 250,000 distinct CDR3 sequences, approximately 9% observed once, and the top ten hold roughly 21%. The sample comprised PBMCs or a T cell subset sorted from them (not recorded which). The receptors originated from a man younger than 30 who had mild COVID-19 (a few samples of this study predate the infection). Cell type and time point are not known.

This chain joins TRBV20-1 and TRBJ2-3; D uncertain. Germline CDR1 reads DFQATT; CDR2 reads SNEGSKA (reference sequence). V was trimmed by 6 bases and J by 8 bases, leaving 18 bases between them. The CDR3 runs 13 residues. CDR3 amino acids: CSAPPQIDGTQYF. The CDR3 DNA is TGCAGTGCCCCGCCTCAAATAGATGGTACGCAGTATTTT.

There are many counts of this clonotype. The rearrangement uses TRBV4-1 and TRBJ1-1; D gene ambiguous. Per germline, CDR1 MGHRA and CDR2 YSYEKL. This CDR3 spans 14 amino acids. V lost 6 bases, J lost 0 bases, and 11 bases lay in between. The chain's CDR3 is CASRGITVNTEAFF. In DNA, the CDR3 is TGCGCCAGCAGGGGGATAACAGTGAACACTGAAGCTTTCTTT.

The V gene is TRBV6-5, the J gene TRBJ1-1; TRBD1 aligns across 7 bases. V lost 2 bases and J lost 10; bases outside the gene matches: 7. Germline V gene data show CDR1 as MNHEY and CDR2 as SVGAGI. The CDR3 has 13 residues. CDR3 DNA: TGTGCCAGCAGTTACCCCGGGACAGAAGGAGCTTTCTTT. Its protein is CASSYPGTEGAFF.

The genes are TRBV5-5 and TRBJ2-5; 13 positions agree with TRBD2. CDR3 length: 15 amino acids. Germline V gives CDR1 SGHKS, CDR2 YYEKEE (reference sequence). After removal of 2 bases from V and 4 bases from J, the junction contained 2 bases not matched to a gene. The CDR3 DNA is TGTGCCAGCAGCTTCGGACTAGCGGGGGCAGAGACCCAGTACTTC. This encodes CASSFGLAGAETQYF.

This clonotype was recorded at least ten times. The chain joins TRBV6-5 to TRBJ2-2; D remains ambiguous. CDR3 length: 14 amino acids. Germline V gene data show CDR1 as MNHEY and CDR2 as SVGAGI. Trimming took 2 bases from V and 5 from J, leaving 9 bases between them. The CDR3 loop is CASSYVMNTGELFF. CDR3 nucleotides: TGTGCCAGCAGTTACGTCATGAATACCGGGGAGCTGTTTTTT.

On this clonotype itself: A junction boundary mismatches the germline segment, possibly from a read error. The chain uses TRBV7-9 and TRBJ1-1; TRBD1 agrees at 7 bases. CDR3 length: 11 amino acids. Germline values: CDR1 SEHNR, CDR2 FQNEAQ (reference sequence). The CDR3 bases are TGTTCCAGCTCAGGGGGGGTAGAAGCTTTCTTT. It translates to CSSSGGVEAFF. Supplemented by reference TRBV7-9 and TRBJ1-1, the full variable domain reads DTGVSQNPRHKITKRGQNVTFRCDPISEHNRLYWYRQTLGQGPEFLTYFQNEAQLEKSRLLSDRFSAERPKGSFSTLEIQRTEQGDSAMYLCSSSGGVEAFFGQGTRLTVV.

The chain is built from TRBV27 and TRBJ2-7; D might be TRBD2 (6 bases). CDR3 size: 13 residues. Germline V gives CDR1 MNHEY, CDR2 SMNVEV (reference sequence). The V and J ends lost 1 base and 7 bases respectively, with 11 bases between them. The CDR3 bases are TGTGCCAGCAGTTTATTCCCGGCGGGGGAGCAGTACTTC. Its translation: CASSLFPAGEQYF.

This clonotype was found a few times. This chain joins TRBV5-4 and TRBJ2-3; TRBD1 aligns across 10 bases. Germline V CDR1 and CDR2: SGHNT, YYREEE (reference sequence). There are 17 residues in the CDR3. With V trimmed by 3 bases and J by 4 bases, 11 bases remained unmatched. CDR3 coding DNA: TGTGCCAGCAGCTCGAAACTCGGACAGGGGGGCGCAGATACGCAGTATTTT. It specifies CASSSKLGQGGADTQYF.